The clone carrying this T cell receptor (beta chain) was counted between two and nine times. Antigen specificity is unknown. V lost 1 base and J lost 7, with 11 bases in between. Germline values: CDR1 MNHNS, CDR2 SASEGT. This CDR3 comprises 14 residues. This sample is part of a study of T cell repertoires in cytomegalovirus infection. Study background: Through public TCR beta signatures, both CMV infection and matching HLA type were indicated. Study results and caveats: Frequencies of public TCR beta families were cumulated, and this identified carriers of CMV plus the relevant HLA. Ex vivo responses were dominated by HLA-C-restricted CMV-specific TCR beta clonotypes.

TCRdb reprocessed the reads via MiXCR and lists one record per CDR3 protein. The repertoire has roughly 760,000 distinct CDR3 sequences, 35% of them found once; the top ten carry under 3.5%. The chain has TRBV6-1 and TRBJ1-5, with a weak D call TRBD1 (5 bases). The receptor was isolated from a human donor in good health (CMV status not recorded). Some clones in this sample may be carry-over from other donors' samples. The sample taken for sequencing was PBMCs. The CDR3 region has the DNA TGTGCCAGCAGTGAAGGGCCAGGGATCCAGCCCCAGCATTTT. This translates into CASSEGPGIQPQHF.